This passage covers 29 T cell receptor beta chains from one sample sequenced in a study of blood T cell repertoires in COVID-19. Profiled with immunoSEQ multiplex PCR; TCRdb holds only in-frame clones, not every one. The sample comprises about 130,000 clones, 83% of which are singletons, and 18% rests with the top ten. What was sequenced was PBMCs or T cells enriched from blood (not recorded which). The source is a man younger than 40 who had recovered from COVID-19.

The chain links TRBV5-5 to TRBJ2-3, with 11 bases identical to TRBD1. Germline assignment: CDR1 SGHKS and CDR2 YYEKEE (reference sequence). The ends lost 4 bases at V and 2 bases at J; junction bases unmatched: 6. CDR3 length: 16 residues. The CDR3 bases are TGTGCCAGCAGCGCCGGACAGGGGGCTTTCACAGATACGCAGTATTTT. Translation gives CASSAGQGAFTDTQYF. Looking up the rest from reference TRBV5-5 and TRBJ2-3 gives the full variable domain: DAGVTQSPTHLIKTRGQQVTLRCSPISGHKSVSWYQQVLGQGPQFIFQYYEKEERGRGNFPDRFSARQFPNYSSELNVNALLLGDSALYLCASSAGQGAFTDTQYFGPGTRLTVL.

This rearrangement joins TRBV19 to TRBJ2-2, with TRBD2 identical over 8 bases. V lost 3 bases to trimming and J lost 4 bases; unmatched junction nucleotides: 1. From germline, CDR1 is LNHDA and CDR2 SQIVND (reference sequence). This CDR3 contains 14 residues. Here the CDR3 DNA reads TGTGCCAGTAGTATTGCGGGAGGCACCGGGGAGCTGTTTTTT. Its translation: CASSIAGGTGELFF.

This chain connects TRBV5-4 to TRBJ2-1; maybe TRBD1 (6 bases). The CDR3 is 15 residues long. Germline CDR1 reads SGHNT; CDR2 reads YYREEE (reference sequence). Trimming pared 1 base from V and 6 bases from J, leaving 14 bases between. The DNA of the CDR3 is TGTGCCAGCAGCTTGTATACAGGGAGTTCCAATGAGCAGTTCTTC. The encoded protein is CASSLYTGSSNEQFF.

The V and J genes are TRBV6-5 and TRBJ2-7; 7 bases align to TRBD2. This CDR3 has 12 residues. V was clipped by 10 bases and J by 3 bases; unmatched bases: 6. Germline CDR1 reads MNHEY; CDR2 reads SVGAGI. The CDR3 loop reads CAILGGGYEQYF. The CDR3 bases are TGTGCCATCCTCGGCGGGGGCTACGAGCAGTACTTC.

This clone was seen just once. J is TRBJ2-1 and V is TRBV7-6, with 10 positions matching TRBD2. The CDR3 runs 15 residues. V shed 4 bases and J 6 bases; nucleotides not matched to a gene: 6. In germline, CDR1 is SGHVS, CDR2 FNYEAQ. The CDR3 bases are TGTGCCAGCAGCTACTTAGCGGGAGGTCTCAATGAGCAGTTCTTC. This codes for CASSYLAGGLNEQFF.

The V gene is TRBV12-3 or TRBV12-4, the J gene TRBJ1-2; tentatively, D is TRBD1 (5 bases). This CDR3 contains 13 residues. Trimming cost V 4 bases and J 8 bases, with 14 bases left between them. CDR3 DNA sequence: TGTGCCAGCAGTTGGGGCCCAGACGGGGGCTACACCTTC. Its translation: CASSWGPDGGYTF.

CDR3 protein: CASSVLGGEQYF. The CDR3 DNA reads as TGTGCCAGCAGCGTCCTAGGGGGAGAGCAGTACTTC. The V and J genes are TRBV7-3 and TRBJ2-7, with D perhaps matching TRBD1 (6 bases). This CDR3 region has 12 residues. With 5 bases removed from V and 7 bases from J, the gap between germline ends came to 12 bases. From germline, CDR1 is SGHTA and CDR2 FQGTGA.

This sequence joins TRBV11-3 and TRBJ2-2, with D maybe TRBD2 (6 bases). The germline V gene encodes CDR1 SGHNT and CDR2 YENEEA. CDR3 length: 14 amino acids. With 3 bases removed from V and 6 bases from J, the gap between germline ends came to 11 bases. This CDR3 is CASSFDQRAGELFF. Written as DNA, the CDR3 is TGTGCCAGCAGCTTCGATCAGCGGGCCGGGGAGCTGTTTTTT.

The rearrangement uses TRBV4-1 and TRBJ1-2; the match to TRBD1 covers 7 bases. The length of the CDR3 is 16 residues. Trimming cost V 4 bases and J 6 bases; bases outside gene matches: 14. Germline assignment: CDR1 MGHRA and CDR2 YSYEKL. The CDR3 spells CASSPIGGRQGNGYTF. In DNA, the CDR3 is TGCGCCAGCAGCCCGATTGGAGGAAGACAGGGAAATGGCTACACCTTC.

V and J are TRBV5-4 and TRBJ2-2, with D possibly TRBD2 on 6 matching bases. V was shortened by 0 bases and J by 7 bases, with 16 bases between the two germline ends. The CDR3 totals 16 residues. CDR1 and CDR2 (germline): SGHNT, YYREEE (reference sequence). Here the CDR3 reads CASSLGLGLAYGELFF. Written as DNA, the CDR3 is TGTGCCAGCAGCTTGGGCCTGGGGCTAGCGTACGGGGAGCTGTTTTTT.

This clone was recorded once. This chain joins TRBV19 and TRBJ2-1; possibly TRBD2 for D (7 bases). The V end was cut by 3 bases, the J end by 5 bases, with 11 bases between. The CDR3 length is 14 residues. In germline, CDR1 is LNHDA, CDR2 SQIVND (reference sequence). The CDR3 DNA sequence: TGTGCCAGTAGTATGCCCGGGGGGCACAATGAGCAGTTCTTC. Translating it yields CASSMPGGHNEQFF. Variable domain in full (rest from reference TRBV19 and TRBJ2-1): DGGITQSPKYLFRKEGQNVTLSCEQNLNHDAMYWYRQDPGQGLRLIYYSQIVNDFQKGDIAEGYSVSREKKESFPLTVTSAQKNPTAFYLCASSMPGGHNEQFFGPGTRLTVL.

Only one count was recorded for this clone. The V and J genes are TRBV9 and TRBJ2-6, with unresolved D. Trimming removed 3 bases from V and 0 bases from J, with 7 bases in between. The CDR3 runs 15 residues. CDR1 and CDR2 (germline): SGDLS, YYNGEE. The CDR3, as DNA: TGTGCCAGCAGCGAGCGATTCTCTGGGGCCAACGTCCTGACTTTC. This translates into CASSERFSGANVLTF.

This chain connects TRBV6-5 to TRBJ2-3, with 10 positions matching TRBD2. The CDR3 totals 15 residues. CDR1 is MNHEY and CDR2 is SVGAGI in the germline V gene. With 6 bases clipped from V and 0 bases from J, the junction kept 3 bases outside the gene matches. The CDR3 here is CASRGLAESTDTQYF. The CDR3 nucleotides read TGTGCCAGCAGAGGACTAGCGGAAAGCACAGATACGCAGTATTTT.

The CDR3 nucleotides are TGTGCCAGTAGTATAGGACAGAACACAGATACGCAGTATTTT. Translated: CASSIGQNTDTQYF. The chain has TRBV19 and TRBJ2-3; possibly TRBD1 for D (5 bases). The V end lost 1 base, the J end lost 2 bases, and 7 bases lay between the germline ends. Germline V gene sequence: CDR1 LNHDA, CDR2 SQIVND (reference sequence). This CDR3 comprises 14 residues.

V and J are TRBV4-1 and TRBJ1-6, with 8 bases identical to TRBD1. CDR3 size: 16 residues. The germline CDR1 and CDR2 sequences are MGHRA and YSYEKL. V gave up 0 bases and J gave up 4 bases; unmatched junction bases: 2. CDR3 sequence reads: CASSQEGTGYNSPLHF. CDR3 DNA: TGCGCCAGCAGCCAAGAAGGGACAGGTTATAATTCACCCCTCCACTTT.

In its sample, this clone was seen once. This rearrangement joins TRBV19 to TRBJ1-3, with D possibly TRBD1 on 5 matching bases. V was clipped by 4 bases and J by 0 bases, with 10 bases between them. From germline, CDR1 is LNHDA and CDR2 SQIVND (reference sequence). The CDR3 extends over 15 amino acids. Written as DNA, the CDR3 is TGTGCCAGTAGTACCTTGGACAACTCTGGAAACACCATATATTTT. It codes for CASSTLDNSGNTIYF.

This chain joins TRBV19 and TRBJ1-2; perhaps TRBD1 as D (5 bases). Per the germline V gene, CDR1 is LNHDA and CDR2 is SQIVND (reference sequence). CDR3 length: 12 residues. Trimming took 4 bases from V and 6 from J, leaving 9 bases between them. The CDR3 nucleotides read TGTGCCAGTAGTACCCAGGGCCATGGCTACACCTTC. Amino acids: CASSTQGHGYTF.

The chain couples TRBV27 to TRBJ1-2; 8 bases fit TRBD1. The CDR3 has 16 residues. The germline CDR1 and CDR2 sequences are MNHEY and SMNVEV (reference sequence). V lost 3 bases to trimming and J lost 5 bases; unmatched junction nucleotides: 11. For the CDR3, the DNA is TGTGCCAGCAGTTTCCTTGGGGGGACAGGAAGTTATGGCTACACCTTC. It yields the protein CASSFLGGTGSYGYTF.

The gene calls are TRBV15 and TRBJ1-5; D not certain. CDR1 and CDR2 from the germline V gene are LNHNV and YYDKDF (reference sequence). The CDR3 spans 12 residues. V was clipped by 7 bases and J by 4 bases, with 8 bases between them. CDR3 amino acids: CATTDSNQPQHF. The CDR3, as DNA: TGTGCCACCACAGACTCTAATCAGCCCCAGCATTTT.

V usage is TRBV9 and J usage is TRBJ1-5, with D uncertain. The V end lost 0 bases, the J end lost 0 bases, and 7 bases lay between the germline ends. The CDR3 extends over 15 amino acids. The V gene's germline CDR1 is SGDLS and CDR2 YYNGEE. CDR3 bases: TGTGCCAGCAGCGTAGGCGGAAATAGCAATCAGCCCCAGCATTTT. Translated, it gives CASSVGGNSNQPQHF.

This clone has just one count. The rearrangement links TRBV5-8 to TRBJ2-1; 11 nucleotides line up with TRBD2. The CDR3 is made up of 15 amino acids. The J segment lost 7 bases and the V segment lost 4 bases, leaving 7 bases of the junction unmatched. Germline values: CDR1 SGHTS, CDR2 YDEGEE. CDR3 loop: CASSPLAGGKNEQFF. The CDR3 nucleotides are TGTGCCAGCAGCCCGCTAGCGGGGGGTAAAAATGAGCAGTTCTTC. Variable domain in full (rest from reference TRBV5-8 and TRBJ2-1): EAGVTQSPTHLIKTRGQQATLRCSPISGHTSVYWYQQALGLGLQFLLWYDEGEERNRGNFPPRFSGRQFPNYSSELNVNALELEDSALYLCASSPLAGGKNEQFFGPGTRLTVL.

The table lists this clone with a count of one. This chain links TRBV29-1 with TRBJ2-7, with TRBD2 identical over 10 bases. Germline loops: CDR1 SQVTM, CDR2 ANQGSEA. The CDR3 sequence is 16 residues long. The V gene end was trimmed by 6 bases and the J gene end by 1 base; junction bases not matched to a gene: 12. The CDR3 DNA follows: TGCAGCGTCGCAGGCTTCACTAGCGGGGAATCCTACGAGCAGTACTTC. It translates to CSVAGFTSGESYEQYF.

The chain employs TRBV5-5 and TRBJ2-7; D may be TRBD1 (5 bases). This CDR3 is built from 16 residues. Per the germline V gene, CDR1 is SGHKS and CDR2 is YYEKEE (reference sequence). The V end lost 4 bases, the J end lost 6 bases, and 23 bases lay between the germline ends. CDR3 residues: CASSHSEGAKGREQYF. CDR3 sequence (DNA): TGTGCCAGCAGCCACAGCGAAGGAGCGAAGGGGCGCGAGCAGTACTTC.

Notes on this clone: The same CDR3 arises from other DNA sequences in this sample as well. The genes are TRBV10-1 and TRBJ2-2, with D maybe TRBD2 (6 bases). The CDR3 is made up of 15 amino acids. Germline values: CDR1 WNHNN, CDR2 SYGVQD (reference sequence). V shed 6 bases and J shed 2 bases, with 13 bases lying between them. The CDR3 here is CASSAGNANTGELFF. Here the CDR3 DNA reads TGCGCCAGCAGCGCGGGAAACGCCAACACCGGGGAGCTGTTTTTT.

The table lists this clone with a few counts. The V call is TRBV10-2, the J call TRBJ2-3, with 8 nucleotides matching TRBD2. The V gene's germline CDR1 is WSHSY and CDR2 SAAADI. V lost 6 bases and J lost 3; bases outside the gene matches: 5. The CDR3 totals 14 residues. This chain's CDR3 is CASREGLVTDTQYF. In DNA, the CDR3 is TGCGCCAGCAGGGAGGGACTAGTTACAGATACGCAGTATTTT.

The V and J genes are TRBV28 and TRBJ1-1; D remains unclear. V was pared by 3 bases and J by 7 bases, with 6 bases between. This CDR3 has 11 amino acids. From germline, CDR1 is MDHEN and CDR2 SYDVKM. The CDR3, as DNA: TGTGCCAGCAGTTTCCGAGATGAAGCTTTCTTT. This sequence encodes CASSFRDEAFF.

The CDR3 DNA reads TGTGCCAGCAGCTTATTTAGCGGGAGAACTGATACGCAGTATTTT. It specifies CASSLFSGRTDTQYF. This chain uses TRBV7-3 with TRBJ2-3, with 9 positions matching TRBD2. Germline V gives CDR1 SGHTA, CDR2 FQGTGA. V dropped 2 bases and J dropped 6; count of bases not matched to a gene: 6. CDR3 length: 15 amino acids.

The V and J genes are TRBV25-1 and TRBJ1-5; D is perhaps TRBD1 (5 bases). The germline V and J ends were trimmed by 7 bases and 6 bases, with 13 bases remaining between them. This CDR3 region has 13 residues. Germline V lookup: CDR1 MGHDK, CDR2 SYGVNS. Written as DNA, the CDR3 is TGTGCCAGCACCTCGGGGGGTGGTCAGCCCCAGCATTTT. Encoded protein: CASTSGGGQPQHF.

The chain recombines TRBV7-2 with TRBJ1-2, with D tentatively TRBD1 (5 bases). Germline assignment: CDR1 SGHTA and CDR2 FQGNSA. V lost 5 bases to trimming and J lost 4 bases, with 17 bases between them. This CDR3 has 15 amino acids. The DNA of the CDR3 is TGTGCCAGCAGCGCGGGGGGGACTCCAACCTATGGCTACACCTTC. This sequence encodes CASSAGGTPTYGYTF.